The T cell receptor (beta chain) under discussion was sequenced for a study of blood T cell repertoires in COVID-19. Study in general: The United States, Italy and Spain supplied acute and convalescent COVID-19 samples.

Germline V CDR1 and CDR2: ENHRY, SYGVKD. The CDR3 runs 15 residues. V shed 2 bases, J shed 3 bases, and the junction held 2 bases outside the gene matches. About this clone itself: The sample carries other DNA sequences with the same CDR3.

In the authors' methods: From reference gene primer amplification, estimates of nucleated cell counts were derived. Repertoires were generated with immunoSEQ multiplex PCR, while TCRdb's copy carries only in-frame clones and drops some. V, J and clone size are those of that table, while D and trimming were read from the DNA. The sample has some 80,000 clones; about 89% are singletons. The chain joins TRBV10-3 to TRBJ2-3; 10 bases align to TRBD1. This sequence was found in a man aged 45-60 years with COVID-19, enrolled during active disease. The sequenced sample consisted of peripheral blood. CDR3 protein: CAISEDRGRTDTQYF. CDR3 sequence (DNA): TGTGCCATCAGTGAGGACAGGGGGCGGACAGATACGCAGTATTTT.